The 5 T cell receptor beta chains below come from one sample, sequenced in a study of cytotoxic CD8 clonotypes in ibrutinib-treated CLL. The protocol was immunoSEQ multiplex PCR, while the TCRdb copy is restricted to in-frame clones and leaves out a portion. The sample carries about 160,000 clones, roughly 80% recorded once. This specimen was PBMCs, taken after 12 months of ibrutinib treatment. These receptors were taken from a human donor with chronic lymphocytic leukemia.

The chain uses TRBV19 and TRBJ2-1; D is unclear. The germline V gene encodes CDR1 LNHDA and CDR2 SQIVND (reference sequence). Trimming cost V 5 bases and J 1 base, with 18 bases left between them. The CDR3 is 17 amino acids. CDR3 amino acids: CASSPYLTELSYNEQFF. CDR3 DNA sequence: TGTGCCAGTAGTCCCTATTTAACAGAGCTATCCTACAATGAGCAGTTCTTC. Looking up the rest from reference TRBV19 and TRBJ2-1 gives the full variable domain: DGGITQSPKYLFRKEGQNVTLSCEQNLNHDAMYWYRQDPGQGLRLIYYSQIVNDFQKGDIAEGYSVSREKKESFPLTVTSAQKNPTAFYLCASSPYLTELSYNEQFFGPGTRLTVL.

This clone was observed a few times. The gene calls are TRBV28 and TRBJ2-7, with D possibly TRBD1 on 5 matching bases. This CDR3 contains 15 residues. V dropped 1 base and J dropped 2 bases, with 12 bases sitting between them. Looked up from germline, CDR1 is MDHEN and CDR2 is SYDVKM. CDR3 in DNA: TGTGCCAGCAGTTTATCGCAGGGTATCACCTACGAGCAGTACTTC. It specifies CASSLSQGITYEQYF.

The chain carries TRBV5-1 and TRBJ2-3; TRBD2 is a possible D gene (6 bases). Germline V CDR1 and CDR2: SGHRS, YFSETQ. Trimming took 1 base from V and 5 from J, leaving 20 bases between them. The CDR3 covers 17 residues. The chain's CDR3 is CASSLSVQVGSGDTQYF. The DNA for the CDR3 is TGCGCCAGCAGCTTGAGCGTACAAGTTGGTAGCGGAGATACGCAGTATTTT.

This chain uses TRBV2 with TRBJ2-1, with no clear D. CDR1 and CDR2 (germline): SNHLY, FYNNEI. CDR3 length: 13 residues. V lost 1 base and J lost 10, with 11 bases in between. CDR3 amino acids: CASSEVYSPEQFF. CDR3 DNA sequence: TGTGCCAGCAGTGAAGTATACAGCCCCGAGCAGTTCTTC.

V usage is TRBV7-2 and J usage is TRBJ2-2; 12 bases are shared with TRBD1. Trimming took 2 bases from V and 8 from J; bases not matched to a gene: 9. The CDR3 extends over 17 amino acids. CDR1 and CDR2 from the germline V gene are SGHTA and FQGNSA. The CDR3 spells CASSLRGPGQGAGELFF. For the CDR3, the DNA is TGTGCCAGCAGCTTACGTGGGCCGGGACAGGGGGCTGGGGAGCTGTTTTTT.